The source of this TCR beta chain is a study of blood T cell repertoires in COVID-19. Study details: Specimens from acute and convalescent COVID-19 originated in the United States, Italy and Spain. PBMCs, B-cell-depleted T cells, or T cells were the source of the cDNA or gDNA that made up the material.

Germline V gene sequence: CDR1 LGHNT, CDR2 FRNRAP. The ends lost 7 bases at V and 5 bases at J; junction bases unmatched: 9. The length of the CDR3 is 14 residues. Source study methods: Amplification with reference gene primers provided the estimates of nucleated cell counts. Clones were read by immunoSEQ multiplex PCR, and TCRdb kept only the in-frame ones, dropping some. The V and J calls and clone size come from that table; D and trimming were worked out from the DNA. The table lists approximately 350,000 clones, about 89% of them singletons, with about 6% in the top ten. Enrollment of patients from Seattle took place during active infection, with longitudinal follow-up.

The origin of this receptor is a woman aged 45-65 years with COVID-19, enrolled during active disease. The chain joins TRBV12-5 to TRBJ2-7; TRBD2 agrees at 9 bases. Material for sequencing was peripheral blood. DNA for the CDR3: TGTGCTAGTGCCGAGACTAGCGGAGTCCACGAGCAGTACTTC. Translating gives CASAETSGVHEQYF.